This TCR beta chain was sequenced during a study of T cell repertoires in cytomegalovirus infection. At the level of the study: CMV infection and matching HLA type were both indicated by public TCR beta signatures. Study-wide results and limits: HLA-C-restricted CMV-specific TCR beta clonotypes prevailed in the ex vivo response.

In the case of this clonotype: Its antigen remains unidentified.

TCRdb re-called the reads through MiXCR, storing one row per CDR3 protein. The sample has just under 500,000 distinct CDR3 sequences; around a third are singletons. The specimen comprised cultured PBMCs, sampled from culture after CMV antigen stimulation. The sequence came from a human donor in good health (CMV status not recorded). Some clones in this sample may be carry-over from other donors' samples.

The CDR3 reads CASSSLYQETQYF. The CDR3 DNA sequence: TGTGCCAGCAGCTCCCTGTACCAAGAGACCCAGTACTTC. The V call is TRBV7-6, the J call TRBJ2-5, with D unclear. Germline lookup yields CDR1 SGHVS and CDR2 FNYEAQ. The CDR3 has 13 amino acids. Trimming stripped 4 bases from V and 0 bases from J, with 6 bases between.